What follows are 5 T cell receptor beta chains derived from one specimen sequenced in a study of beta chain features in type 1 diabetes. Study-wide results and limits: All four CD4+ subsets from Type 1 diabetes patients carried moderately but significantly shorter TCRB CDR3s.

Expressed TCRB transcripts got sequenced, as all isolated RNA was reverse transcribed. Method: immunoSEQ multiplex PCR; TCRdb's copy keeps in-frame clones and lacks some. The sample lists more than 300,000 clones; around 9.3% were seen once. What these receptors recognize is not known. The source material was central memory CD4+ T cells from blood. The receptors come from a man aged 30 to 39 with type 1 diabetes.

This clone was counted ten times or more. The CDR3 protein is CASSATGEGYTF. The CDR3 DNA reads as TGTGCCAGCAGTGCCACAGGGGAAGGCTACACCTTC. The chain joins TRBV2 to TRBJ1-2; 7 nucleotides align to TRBD1. The V segment lost 4 bases and the J segment 8 bases; nucleotides outside the gene matches: 4. This CDR3 has 12 residues. Germline CDR1 is SNHLY and CDR2 is FYNNEI. The whole variable domain, remainder taken from reference TRBV2 and TRBJ1-2, is EPEVTQTPSHQVTQMGQEVILRCVPISNHLYFYWYRQILGQKVEFLVSFYNNEISEKSEIFDDQFSVERPDGSNFTLKIRSTKLEDSAMYFCASSATGEGYTFGSGTRLTVV.

The chain couples TRBV6-5 to TRBJ1-6; D gene unclear. The CDR3 runs to 15 residues. CDR1 MNHEY and CDR2 SVGAGI come from the germline V gene. V lost 0 bases and J 1 base, leaving 4 bases between the germline ends. CDR3 nucleotide sequence: TGTGCCAGCAGTTACTCGCAGTCCTATAATTCACCCCTCCACTTT. It is translated as CASSYSQSYNSPLHF.

J is TRBJ2-7 and V is TRBV4-3; 10 bases fit TRBD1. Losses at the gene ends were 2 bases for V and 3 bases for J; bases not matched to a gene: 4. The CDR3 consists of 15 residues. Germline CDR1 reads LGHNA; CDR2 reads YSLEER. CDR3 amino acids: CASSQTRDRGYEQYF. The CDR3 coding sequence is TGCGCCAGCAGCCAAACCCGGGACAGGGGCTACGAGCAGTACTTC.

The chain couples TRBV5-1 to TRBJ2-3, with D perhaps given as TRBD1 or TRBD2 (6 bases each). V was pared by 4 bases and J by 0 bases, with 12 bases between. CDR3 size: 15 residues. Germline V gene data show CDR1 as SGHRS and CDR2 as YFSETQ. CDR3 region: CASSPEGDSTDTQYF. The CDR3, as DNA: TGCGCCAGCAGCCCGGAGGGGGATAGCACAGATACGCAGTATTTT. The variable domain in full, with the rest retrieved from reference TRBV5-1 and TRBJ2-3, is KAGVTQTPRYLIKTRGQQVTLSCSPISGHRSVSWYQQTPGQGLQFLFEYFSETQRNKGNFPGRFSGRQFSNSRSEMNVSTLELGDSALYLCASSPEGDSTDTQYFGPGTRLTVL.

The chain joins TRBV11-3 to TRBJ1-1; D is undetermined. Trimming removed 0 bases from V and 2 bases from J, with 7 bases in between. CDR1 and CDR2 (germline): SGHNT, YENEEA. The CDR3 is 14 residues long. This CDR3 reads CASSLDGDNTEAFF. In DNA, the CDR3 is TGTGCCAGCAGCTTAGATGGCGATAACACTGAAGCTTTCTTT. Variable domain in full (rest from reference TRBV11-3 and TRBJ1-1): EAGVVQSPRYKIIEKKQPVAFWCNPISGHNTLYWYLQNLGQGPELLIRYENEEAVDDSQLPKDRFSAERLKGVDSTLKIQPAELGDSAVYLCASSLDGDNTEAFFGQGTRLTVV.